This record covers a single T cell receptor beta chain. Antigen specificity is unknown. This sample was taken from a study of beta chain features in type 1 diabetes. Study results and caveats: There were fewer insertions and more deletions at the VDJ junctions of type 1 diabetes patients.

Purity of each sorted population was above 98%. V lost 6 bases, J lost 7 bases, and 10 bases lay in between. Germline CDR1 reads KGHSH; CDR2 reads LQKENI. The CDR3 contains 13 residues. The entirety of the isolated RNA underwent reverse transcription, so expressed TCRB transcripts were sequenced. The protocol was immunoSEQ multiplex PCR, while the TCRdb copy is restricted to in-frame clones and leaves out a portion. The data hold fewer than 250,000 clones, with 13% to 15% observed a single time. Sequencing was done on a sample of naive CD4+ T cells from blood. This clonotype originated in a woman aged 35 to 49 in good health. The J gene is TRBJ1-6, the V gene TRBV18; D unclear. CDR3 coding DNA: TGTGCCAGCTCCGGCGGATGGAATTCACCCCTCCACTTT. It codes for CASSGGWNSPLHF.